One sample yielded the 26 T cell receptor beta chains listed below, sequenced in a study of blood T cell repertoires in COVID-19. Generated by immunoSEQ multiplex PCR, the TCRdb table keeps only in-frame clones and is missing some. The sample holds about 270,000 clones, about 88% seen once. The material sequenced was PBMCs or T cells enriched from blood (not recorded which). These receptors all stem from a woman aged 50 to 65 who had recovered from COVID-19.

This chain joins TRBV28 and TRBJ1-2; D uncertain. This CDR3 is built from 12 residues. Between the trimmed V and J ends, which lost 3 bases and 9 bases, there was a span of 11 bases. Germline CDR1 reads MDHEN; CDR2 reads SYDVKM. CDR3 amino acids: CASSFDIESYTF. CDR3 DNA: TGTGCCAGCAGTTTCGACATTGAGAGCTACACCTTC.

This clone appeared once. The chain joins TRBV9 to TRBJ2-1; TRBD2 might be the D (5 bases). CDR1 is SGDLS and CDR2 is YYNGEE in the germline V gene. With 0 bases removed from V and 5 bases from J, the gap between germline ends came to 12 bases. The CDR3 is made up of 15 amino acids. The DNA of the CDR3 is TGTGCCAGCAGCGTAGCGCCCGGGGAAGACAATGAGCAGTTCTTC. It is translated as CASSVAPGEDNEQFF.

The rearrangement links TRBV2 to TRBJ2-3; TRBD1 aligns across 10 bases. The V gene end was trimmed by 8 bases and the J gene end by 4 bases; junction bases not matched to a gene: 15. The germline CDR1 and CDR2 sequences are SNHLY and FYNNEI. The CDR3 consists of 17 residues. The CDR3 sequence: CASSKNYPGTGADTQYF. CDR3 nucleotide sequence: TGTGCCAGCTCAAAGAACTACCCCGGGACAGGGGCAGATACGCAGTATTTT.

V and J are TRBV20-1 and TRBJ2-7, with D unclear. CDR3 length: 15 residues. Trimming removed 3 bases from V and 0 bases from J, with 15 bases in between. CDR1 and CDR2 (germline): DFQATT, SNEGSKA (reference sequence). CDR3 DNA: TGCAGTGCTAGTGCTCTCTCCGGGTCCTCCTACGAGCAGTACTTC. As protein: CSASALSGSSYEQYF.

V is TRBV20-1 and J is TRBJ1-5, with no clear D. Germline CDR1 and CDR2: DFQATT and SNEGSKA (reference sequence). The CDR3 length is 15 residues. V lost 3 bases and J lost 2, with 14 bases in between. CDR3 residues: CSASKAAGGNQPQHF. The CDR3 DNA reads TGCAGTGCTAGTAAAGCGGCCGGGGGCAATCAGCCCCAGCATTTT.

About this clone itself: In the same sample, other DNA sequences code for this CDR3. V usage is TRBV29-1 and J usage is TRBJ1-2; D ambiguous. CDR3 length equals 11 residues. The V and J ends lost 1 base and 6 bases respectively, with 6 bases between them. CDR1 and CDR2 from the germline V gene are SQVTM and ANQGSEA. CDR3 residues: CSVEGRNGYTF. CDR3 DNA sequence: TGCAGCGTTGAAGGGAGAAATGGCTACACCTTC.

The chain carries TRBV27 and TRBJ2-1, with 7 bases matching TRBD1. The CDR3 runs 16 residues. Looked up from germline, CDR1 is MNHEY and CDR2 is SMNVEV (reference sequence). With V trimmed by 4 bases and J by 4 bases, 10 bases remained unmatched. CDR3 protein: CASSSLYRGNYNEQFF. The CDR3 DNA sequence: TGTGCCAGCAGTTCCCTCTACAGGGGAAATTACAATGAGCAGTTCTTC.

In DNA form, the CDR3 reads TGTGCCAGCCTGGGGGCTAGCGGGAACTCCAATGAGCAGTTCTTC. This sequence encodes CASLGASGNSNEQFF. The chain combines TRBV28 with TRBJ2-1, with 9 bases matching TRBD2. This CDR3 comprises 15 residues. Looked up from germline, CDR1 is MDHEN and CDR2 is SYDVKM. With 8 bases clipped from V and 6 bases from J, the junction kept 11 bases outside the gene matches. The entire variable domain, with the rest obtained from reference TRBV28 and TRBJ2-1, is as follows: DVKVTQSSRYLVKRTGEKVFLECVQDMDHENMFWYRQDPGLGLRLIYFSYDVKMKEKGDIPEGYSVSREKKERFSLILESASTNQTSMYLCASLGASGNSNEQFFGPGTRLTVL.

The gene calls are TRBV15 and TRBJ1-2; D gene ambiguous. The germline V and J ends were trimmed by 0 bases and 3 bases, with 11 bases remaining between them. Germline loops: CDR1 LNHNV, CDR2 YYDKDF (reference sequence). The CDR3 loop spans 15 amino acids. The CDR3 loop reads CATSRDPTGYYGYTF. CDR3 bases: TGTGCCACCAGCAGAGATCCGACTGGGTACTATGGCTACACCTTC.

The J gene is TRBJ1-2, the V gene TRBV5-1; 8 bases fit TRBD1. V was pared by 4 bases and J by 7 bases, with 3 bases of the junction left unmatched. There are 12 residues in the CDR3. Germline lookup yields CDR1 SGHRS and CDR2 YFSETQ. CDR3 DNA sequence: TGCGCCAGCAGCCTAGGACAGGGTGGCTACACCTTC. As protein: CASSLGQGGYTF.

This clone appeared a single time. The chain carries TRBV28 and TRBJ1-1; D might be TRBD1 (5 bases). This CDR3 has 15 amino acids. The V end was cut by 5 bases, the J end by 5 bases, with 18 bases between. Germline assignment: CDR1 MDHEN and CDR2 SYDVKM. In DNA, the CDR3 is TGTGCCAGCAGTCCGAATGACCTTCAGGGAACTGAAGCTTTCTTT. As protein: CASSPNDLQGTEAFF. Filled out from reference TRBV28 and TRBJ1-1, the complete variable domain reads DVKVTQSSRYLVKRTGEKVFLECVQDMDHENMFWYRQDPGLGLRLIYFSYDVKMKEKGDIPEGYSVSREKKERFSLILESASTNQTSMYLCASSPNDLQGTEAFFGQGTRLTVV.

V usage is TRBV6-5 and J usage is TRBJ1-3, with 7 positions matching TRBD1. Germline CDR1 and CDR2: MNHEY and SVGAGI. CDR3 length: 15 amino acids. Trimming at V came to 6 bases and at J to 5 bases, leaving 10 bases not matched to a gene. The CDR3 DNA is TGTGCCAGCAGCCCCGCGGGACAGACCCGAAACACCATATATTTT. It specifies CASSPAGQTRNTIYF.

As concerns this clone: The sample has other DNA sequences that encode this CDR3 too. The chain couples TRBV6-5 to TRBJ2-7, with D possibly matching TRBD1 (6 bases). The CDR3 length is 12 residues. CDR1 and CDR2 (germline): MNHEY, SVGAGI. Deletions cut 10 bases from V and 0 bases from J, with 10 bases between. This CDR3 is CATTGSSYEQYF. CDR3 DNA: TGTGCCACTACAGGGAGCTCCTACGAGCAGTACTTC.

J is TRBJ1-5 and V is TRBV27; D gene ambiguous. Per the germline V gene, CDR1 is MNHEY and CDR2 is SMNVEV (reference sequence). The CDR3 runs 13 residues. The germline V and J ends were trimmed by 6 bases and 7 bases, with 13 bases remaining between them. CDR3 sequence: CASSRYSGQPQHF. The DNA for the CDR3 is TGTGCCAGCAGCCGGTATAGCGGGCAGCCCCAGCATTTT.

The rearrangement joins TRBV11-2 to TRBJ1-3; D might be TRBD1 (6 bases). There are 12 residues in the CDR3. V lost 4 bases and J 11 bases, leaving 12 bases between the germline ends. Germline values: CDR1 SGHAT, CDR2 FQNNGV. CDR3 sequence: CASSSDSRAIYF. CDR3 DNA sequence: TGTGCCAGCAGCTCGGACAGCAGGGCCATATATTTT.

CDR3 nucleotides: TGTGCCAGCAGTCGGGGAAATAATTCACCCCTCCACTTT. Its translation: CASSRGNNSPLHF. This chain joins TRBV7-3 and TRBJ1-6, with no clear D. The V end lost 6 bases, the J end lost 5 bases, and 8 bases lay between the germline ends. CDR3 length equals 13 residues. The V gene's germline CDR1 is SGHTA and CDR2 FQGTGA.

Turning to this clone: This sample includes further DNA sequences coding for the same CDR3. The chain uses TRBV28 and TRBJ1-3, with D possibly TRBD1 on 6 matching bases. V gave up 2 bases and J gave up 0 bases, with 8 bases separating them. The CDR3 totals 15 residues. The germline CDR1 and CDR2 sequences are MDHEN and SYDVKM. The CDR3 loop is CASSLGGASGNTIYF. Here the CDR3 DNA reads TGTGCCAGCAGTTTAGGGGGGGCCTCTGGAAACACCATATATTTT.

The CDR3 protein is CSVGGEETQYF. DNA for the CDR3: TGCAGTGTTGGCGGGGAGGAGACCCAGTACTTC. The V gene is TRBV20-1, the J gene TRBJ2-5; D possibly corresponds to TRBD2 (6 bases). Germline CDR1 DFQATT, CDR2 SNEGSKA (reference sequence). The germline V and J ends were trimmed by 7 bases and 5 bases, with 11 bases remaining between them. The CDR3 covers 11 residues.

Regarding this clone: At one end, the junction sequence differs from germline, possibly due to a read error. DNA for the CDR3: TGTGCTAGCAGCTCGGGACTTCACACCGGGGAGCTGTTTTTT. Amino acid sequence: CASSSGLHTGELFF. The V and J genes are TRBV7-7 and TRBJ2-2; tentative D call: TRBD2 (6 bases). Germline lookup yields CDR1 SSHAT and CDR2 FNYEAQ (reference sequence). The CDR3 spans 14 residues.

The table lists this clone with a count of one. J is TRBJ1-6 and V is TRBV20-1, with 8 bases matching TRBD1. V gave up 3 bases and J gave up 10 bases; unmatched junction bases: 14. The CDR3 contains 16 residues. Germline lookup yields CDR1 DFQATT and CDR2 SNEGSKA (reference sequence). The CDR3 sequence: CSASSGQGQGYSPLHF. The CDR3 DNA is TGCAGTGCTAGTTCCGGACAGGGTCAGGGGTACTCACCCCTCCACTTT.

This clone was seen a few times. The CDR3 reads CASSPPQGFRSYEQYF. The CDR3 region has the DNA TGTGCCAGCAGTCCACCACAGGGCTTTAGATCCTACGAGCAGTACTTC. This chain links TRBV28 with TRBJ2-7, with D maybe TRBD1 (6 bases). V shed 5 bases and J shed 1 base, with 18 bases lying between them. Germline values: CDR1 MDHEN, CDR2 SYDVKM. The CDR3 runs 16 residues.

The chain carries TRBV28 and TRBJ2-1, with a possible D match to TRBD2 (5 bases). The CDR3 spans 10 residues. CDR1 is MDHEN and CDR2 is SYDVKM in the germline V gene. Here the CDR3 reads CVSSANEQFF. The CDR3 coding sequence is TGTGTAAGTAGCGCCAATGAGCAGTTCTTC.

This clone was detected only once. CDR3 loop: CASSLAQARGNIQYF. Here the CDR3 DNA reads TGTGCCAGCAGCTTGGCCCAGGCCAGGGGAAACATTCAGTACTTC. This chain connects TRBV5-5 to TRBJ2-4, with a tentative D call TRBD1 (6 bases). This CDR3 region has 15 residues. Trimming took off 0 bases at V and 6 bases at J, with 13 bases between the two ends. Germline-derived CDR1 and CDR2 are SGHKS and YYEKEE (reference sequence). Using reference TRBV5-5 and TRBJ2-4 for the parts outside the CDR3, the full variable domain is DAGVTQSPTHLIKTRGQQVTLRCSPISGHKSVSWYQQVLGQGPQFIFQYYEKEERGRGNFPDRFSARQFPNYSSELNVNALLLGDSALYLCASSLAQARGNIQYFGAGTRLSVL.

This clone was counted once. The chain has TRBV6-2 or TRBV6-3 and TRBJ1-5, with TRBD1 as a possible D gene (6 bases). Trimming cost V 6 bases and J 6 bases, with 15 bases left between them. The germline gives CDR1 MNHEY, CDR2 SVGEGT. The CDR3 sequence is 14 residues long. As DNA, the CDR3 is TGTGCCAGCAGGTACACAGGGATGGGTCAGCCCCAGCATTTT. It translates to CASRYTGMGQPQHF.

This clone turned up a few times. This sequence joins TRBV6-2 or TRBV6-3 and TRBJ1-5; D is ambiguous. Looked up from germline, CDR1 is MNHEY and CDR2 is SVGEGT. Trimming removed 0 bases from V and 9 bases from J, with 9 bases in between. This CDR3 spans 13 amino acids. The CDR3 region has the DNA TGTGCCAGCAGTTACTCCCCTTTGTTGCCCCAGCATTTT. It specifies CASSYSPLLPQHF.

The genes are TRBV5-1 and TRBJ2-7, with D unclear. This CDR3 contains 14 residues. Germline V gives CDR1 SGHRS, CDR2 YFSETQ. Trimming shortened V by 0 bases and J by 2 bases, and 9 bases separated the two germline ends. In nucleotides, the CDR3 is TGCGCCAGCAGCTTGGTAGTTAGCCCCTACGAGCAGTACTTC. This codes for CASSLVVSPYEQYF.